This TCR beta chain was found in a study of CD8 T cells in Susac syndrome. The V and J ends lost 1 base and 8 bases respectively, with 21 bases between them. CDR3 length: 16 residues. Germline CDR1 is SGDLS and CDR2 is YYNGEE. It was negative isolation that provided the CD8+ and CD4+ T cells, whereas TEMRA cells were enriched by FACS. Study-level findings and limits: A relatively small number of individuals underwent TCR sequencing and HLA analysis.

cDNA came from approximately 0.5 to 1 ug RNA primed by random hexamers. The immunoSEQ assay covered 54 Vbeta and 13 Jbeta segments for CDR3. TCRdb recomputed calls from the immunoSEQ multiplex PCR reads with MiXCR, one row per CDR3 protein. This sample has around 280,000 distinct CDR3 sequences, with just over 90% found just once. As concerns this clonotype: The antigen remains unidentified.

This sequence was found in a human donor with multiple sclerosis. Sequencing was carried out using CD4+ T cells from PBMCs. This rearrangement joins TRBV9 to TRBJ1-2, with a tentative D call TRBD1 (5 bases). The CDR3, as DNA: TGTGCCAGCAGCGTAAACCCGGAGGACACATACATCGGCTACACCTTC. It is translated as CASSVNPEDTYIGYTF.